Following are 27 T cell receptor beta chains from one sample sequenced in a study of breast tumors, draining lymph nodes, adjacent tissues. Using its own MiXCR run on the multiplex PCR reads, TCRdb lists one record per CDR3 protein. The profile shows tens of thousands of distinct CDR3 sequences, approximately 20% of them singletons. Axillary draining lymph nodes of breast cancer patients supplied the node samples. The sequencing sample was made of axillary lymph node tissue. Every receptor here comes from a female donor with breast cancer. Some clones in this sample may be carry-over from other donors' samples.

The rearrangement links TRBV24-1 to TRBJ2-1, with 14 nucleotides matching TRBD2. V dropped 7 bases and J dropped 7; count of bases not matched to a gene: 11. The CDR3 consists of 17 residues. Germline V CDR1 and CDR2: KGHDR, SFDVKD. The DNA for the CDR3 is TGTGCCACCAGCGTGGGGACTAGCGGGAGAGGGGGTAATGAGCAGTTCTTC. This sequence encodes CATSVGTSGRGGNEQFF.

Many counts were recorded for this clonotype. CDR3 DNA sequence: TGCAGTGCCCCGCAATCGGACAGGGGCGGCTGGGAGCAGTACTTC. It codes for CSAPQSDRGGWEQYF. V usage is TRBV20-1 and J usage is TRBJ2-7, with 9 bases fitting TRBD1. J lost 7 bases, V lost 6 bases, and 16 bases had no gene match. The CDR3 consists of 15 residues. Germline CDR1 is DFQATT and CDR2 is SNEGSKA (reference sequence).

Many counts were recorded for this clonotype. J is TRBJ2-1 and V is TRBV14; D perhaps matches TRBD2 (5 bases). The germline V gene has CDR1 SGHDN and CDR2 FVKESK. CDR3 size: 13 residues. V was pared by 5 bases and J by 2 bases, with 7 bases between. CDR3 nucleotides: TGTGCCAGCAGCTATAGCGCCTACAATGAGCAGTTCTTC. Translating it yields CASSYSAYNEQFF.

This chain uses TRBV28 with TRBJ1-4; 9 bases align to TRBD1. This CDR3 is 15 amino acids long. V trimming: 6 bases; J trimming: 5 bases; junction bases outside the gene matches: 7. Germline V lookup: CDR1 MDHEN, CDR2 SYDVKM. The CDR3 loop is CASSNFGQGNEKLFF. The CDR3 bases are TGTGCCAGCAGCAACTTTGGACAGGGGAATGAAAAACTGTTTTTT.

This clonotype has at least ten counts. V gene TRBV7-9 combines with J gene TRBJ2-7, with D possibly matching TRBD1 (5 bases). V lost 5 bases and J 4 bases, leaving 12 bases between the germline ends. Germline CDR1 reads SEHNR; CDR2 reads FQNEAQ (reference sequence). The CDR3 is made up of 13 amino acids. CDR3 sequence (DNA): TGTGCCAGCAGCCCGACGACAGAGTACGAGCAGTACTTC. Residues: CASSPTTEYEQYF.

Many counts were recorded for this clonotype. The gene calls are TRBV5-1 and TRBJ2-1; 10 nucleotides agree with TRBD1. Germline V CDR1 and CDR2: SGHRS, YFSETQ. The CDR3 is 15 residues long. With 3 bases clipped from V and 7 bases from J, the junction kept 7 bases outside the gene matches. The CDR3 bases are TGCGCCAGCAGCTGGGGGGGACAGGGGTTGAATGAGCAGTTCTTC. It yields the protein CASSWGGQGLNEQFF.

Remarks on this clonotype: A much larger clone lies one base from this, so it may be a read error. No conserved phenylalanine or tryptophan is present at the end of the CDR3, so a read error is the likely explanation. V usage is TRBV7-2 and J usage is TRBJ1-2; D unclear. From germline, CDR1 is SGHTA and CDR2 FQGNSA. This CDR3 has 12 amino acids. V lost 4 bases and J 6 bases, leaving 9 bases between the germline ends. The CDR3 region is CASSSRADGYTL. The CDR3 DNA follows: TGTGCCAGCAGCTCCAGAGCCGATGGCTACACCCTC.

This clonotype appeared many times. The chain carries TRBV5-8 and TRBJ1-4; D is unresolved. Germline-derived CDR1 and CDR2 are SGHTS and YDEGEE. The V end was cut by 4 bases, the J end by 3 bases, with 10 bases between. This CDR3 comprises 14 residues. The CDR3 nucleotides read TGTGCCAGCAGCAGACGGGAGTCTAATGAAAAACTGTTTTTT. Translation gives CASSRRESNEKLFF. Full variable domain (remainder filled in from reference TRBV5-8 and TRBJ1-4): EAGVTQSPTHLIKTRGQQATLRCSPISGHTSVYWYQQALGLGLQFLLWYDEGEERNRGNFPPRFSGRQFPNYSSELNVNALELEDSALYLCASSRRESNEKLFFGSGTQLSVL.

This clonotype occurred many times. This sequence joins TRBV5-4 and TRBJ2-5; perhaps D is TRBD1 or TRBD2 (5 bases each). CDR3 length equals 14 residues. Germline-derived CDR1 and CDR2 are SGHNT and YYREEE (reference sequence). The V end was cut by 3 bases, the J end by 1 base, with 10 bases between. As DNA, the CDR3 is TGTGCCAGCAGCTCAGAGGGGCCCCAAGAGACCCAGTACTTC. This sequence encodes CASSSEGPQETQYF.

This clonotype occurred many times. This chain joins TRBV6-5 and TRBJ2-7, with TRBD1 as a possible D gene (5 bases). The CDR3 spans 13 residues. Trimming cost V 4 bases and J 1 base, with 8 bases left between them. Germline CDR1 reads MNHEY; CDR2 reads SVGAGI. The CDR3 is CASSSDRSYEQYF. CDR3 bases: TGTGCCAGCAGTTCAGACAGATCCTACGAGCAGTACTTC.

This clonotype has a count of ten or more. This chain uses TRBV6-1 with TRBJ2-7; D not certain. Trimming cost V 0 bases and J 3 bases, with 6 bases left between them. The CDR3 loop spans 13 amino acids. Germline CDR1 MNHNS, CDR2 SASEGT. This CDR3 is CASSEADHYEQYF. CDR3 in DNA: TGTGCCAGCAGTGAAGCGGACCACTACGAGCAGTACTTC.

This clonotype showed up just once. This may be a read error: a much more frequent sequence differs by one nucleotide. Without the conserved terminal phenylalanine or tryptophan, this CDR3 likely stems from a read error. The J gene is TRBJ2-7, the V gene TRBV19, with 8 bases identical to TRBD1. Trimming cost V 6 bases and J 7 bases; bases outside gene matches: 17. CDR1 LNHDA and CDR2 SQIVND come from the germline V gene (reference sequence). CDR3 length: 16 amino acids. The CDR3 DNA is TGTGCCAGTAGCAAATTCGGACAGGGACTCCTAAGGGAGCAGTACCTC. Residues: CASSKFGQGLLREQYL.

Comments on this clonotype: A read error is possible here, since a much larger clone lies one base away. The CDR3 loop reads CASCPLLAGEGLWSYNEQFF. DNA for the CDR3: TGTGCCAGTTGTCCCCTTCTAGCGGGAGAGGGACTATGGTCCTACAATGAGCAGTTCTTC. The V gene is TRBV19, the J gene TRBJ2-1, with 10 bases lining up with TRBD2. The CDR3 spans 20 residues. V dropped 8 bases and J dropped 1; count of bases not matched to a gene: 20. The V gene's germline CDR1 is LNHDA and CDR2 SQIVND (reference sequence).

This chain connects TRBV28 to TRBJ1-2, with no clear D. CDR3 length equals 14 residues. The germline V gene encodes CDR1 MDHEN and CDR2 SYDVKM. The V and J ends lost 0 bases and 6 bases respectively, with 11 bases between them. The CDR3 loop is CASSLWGTWDGYTF. The CDR3 DNA sequence: TGTGCCAGCAGTTTATGGGGCACATGGGATGGCTACACCTTC.

This chain uses TRBV28 with TRBJ2-3; TRBD2 aligns across 11 bases. After removal of 6 bases from V and 1 base from J, the junction contained 9 bases not matched to a gene. CDR1 MDHEN and CDR2 SYDVKM come from the germline V gene. The CDR3 extends over 17 amino acids. Here the CDR3 reads CASSPSGRLGGTDTQYF. In DNA, the CDR3 is TGTGCCAGCAGCCCTAGCGGGAGGTTGGGGGGCACAGATACGCAGTATTTT.

There are many counts of this clonotype. This chain connects TRBV4-3 to TRBJ1-6; D is unclear. V was cut by 3 bases and J by 8 bases, with 14 bases left in between. This CDR3 is 15 amino acids long. CDR1 and CDR2 from the germline V gene are LGHNA and YSLEER. As DNA, the CDR3 is TGCGCCAGCAGCCAGGACCTGGTAGCGGATTCACCCCTCCACTTT. It yields the protein CASSQDLVADSPLHF.

This clonotype showed up many times. The CDR3 sequence is CASSPSGSSYNEQFF. The CDR3 nucleotides read TGTGCCAGCAGCCCCAGCGGGAGCTCCTACAATGAGCAGTTCTTC. V gene TRBV9 combines with J gene TRBJ2-1; 8 bases map to TRBD2. Germline V gene data show CDR1 as SGDLS and CDR2 as YYNGEE. The V segment lost 4 bases and the J segment 0 bases; nucleotides outside the gene matches: 3. This CDR3 comprises 15 residues. Based on the CDR3 plus reference TRBV9 and TRBJ2-1, the full variable domain is DSGVTQTPKHLITATGQRVTLRCSPRSGDLSVYWYQQSLDQGLQFLIQYYNGEERAKGNILERFSAQQFPDLHSELNLSSLELGDSALYFCASSPSGSSYNEQFFGPGTRLTVL.

This clonotype was found many times. This sequence joins TRBV24-1 and TRBJ2-7, with D uncertain. CDR3 length equals 12 residues. Trimming pared 3 bases from V and 7 bases from J, leaving 9 bases between. Germline CDR1 KGHDR, CDR2 SFDVKD. CDR3 sequence: CATSDGSWEQYF. CDR3 DNA sequence: TGTGCCACCAGTGATGGGTCCTGGGAGCAGTACTTC.

The sample holds a few counts of this clonotype. The CDR3 protein is CASSIPPGELFF. CDR3 nucleotides: TGTGCCAGTAGTATCCCACCGGGGGAGCTGTTTTTT. This rearrangement joins TRBV19 to TRBJ2-2; no firm D call. The V and J ends lost 3 bases and 8 bases respectively, with 7 bases between them. The CDR3 covers 12 residues. The germline V gene has CDR1 LNHDA and CDR2 SQIVND (reference sequence). Combining the CDR3 with reference TRBV19 and TRBJ2-2 gives the whole variable domain DGGITQSPKYLFRKEGQNVTLSCEQNLNHDAMYWYRQDPGQGLRLIYYSQIVNDFQKGDIAEGYSVSREKKESFPLTVTSAQKNPTAFYLCASSIPPGELFFGEGSRLTVL.

This clonotype was seen at least ten times. The V and J genes are TRBV5-6 and TRBJ2-1; the D is unclear. V was trimmed by 0 bases and J by 6 bases, leaving 7 bases between them. Germline CDR1 is SGHDT and CDR2 is YYEEEE. The CDR3 covers 13 residues. The CDR3 sequence is CASSLGQSNEQFF. CDR3 bases: TGTGCCAGCAGCTTGGGACAATCCAATGAGCAGTTCTTC.

In its sample, this clonotype was seen many times. This chain links TRBV4-3 with TRBJ2-1; D unresolved. Trimming pared 0 bases from V and 6 bases from J, leaving 6 bases between. CDR1 is LGHNA, CDR2 YSLEER, per germline. This CDR3 spans 13 amino acids. This chain's CDR3 is CASSQEVFNEQFF. CDR3 sequence (DNA): TGCGCCAGCAGCCAAGAAGTCTTCAATGAGCAGTTCTTC.

The V gene is TRBV12-3 or TRBV12-4, the J gene TRBJ1-5, with TRBD1 identical over 8 bases. Trimming cost V 7 bases and J 2 bases; bases outside gene matches: 16. The CDR3 sequence is 18 residues long. CDR3 nucleotides: TGTGCCAGCACCGACACCCATCGGCAGGGGGCCGGCAATCAGCCCCAGCATTTT. Translating gives CASTDTHRQGAGNQPQHF.

As to this clonotype: A much larger clone differs from this one at a single base, so this may be a read error. In this CDR3 the conserved last residue, phenylalanine or tryptophan, is missing, so a read error is likely. This sequence joins TRBV4-3 and TRBJ1-2; perhaps TRBD1 as D (5 bases). This CDR3 comprises 14 residues. The V and J ends lost 3 bases and 5 bases respectively, with 13 bases between them. Per germline, CDR1 LGHNA and CDR2 YSLEER. This chain's CDR3 is CASSQIRGEYGYTL. The CDR3 nucleotides read TGCGCCAGCAGCCAGATCCGGGGGGAGTATGGCTACACCCTC.

This clonotype appeared many times. The chain couples TRBV7-2 to TRBJ2-7; D is ambiguous. The CDR3 has 15 amino acids. Germline-derived CDR1 and CDR2 are SGHTA and FQGNSA. The ends were cut back, 1 base at V and 0 bases at J, with 10 bases in the middle. CDR3 region: CASSLGPLSSYEQYF. The CDR3 nucleotides are TGTGCCAGCAGCTTAGGACCGTTAAGCTCCTACGAGCAGTACTTC.

This chain links TRBV10-3 with TRBJ2-1; 14 bases map to TRBD2. The CDR3 is 15 residues long. V shed 4 bases and J 9 bases; nucleotides not matched to a gene: 5. Germline-derived CDR1 and CDR2 are ENHRY and SYGVKD. The CDR3 here is CAISAAGTSGSEQFF. The CDR3 DNA follows: TGTGCCATCAGTGCGGCCGGGACTAGCGGGAGTGAGCAGTTCTTC.

V usage is TRBV27 and J usage is TRBJ1-6; TRBD1 agrees at 7 bases. The CDR3 loop spans 18 amino acids. Looked up from germline, CDR1 is MNHEY and CDR2 is SMNVEV (reference sequence). V shed 2 bases and J 4 bases; nucleotides not matched to a gene: 11. The DNA for the CDR3 is TGTGCCAGCAGTTTAGTGCTCAGGGGGACGCGTTATAATTCACCCCTCCACTTT. Protein: CASSLVLRGTRYNSPLHF.

This clonotype was picked up many times. The CDR3 DNA is TGTGCCATCAGTGGGGGGACTAGCGAGATCAATGAGCAGTTCTTC. Translated, it gives CAISGGTSEINEQFF. The chain is built from TRBV10-3 and TRBJ2-1, with 10 bases matching TRBD2. J was trimmed by 6 bases and V by 4 bases; bases with no gene match: 6. This CDR3 is 15 amino acids long. CDR1 and CDR2 (germline): ENHRY, SYGVKD.